The 30 T cell receptor beta chains reported below all come from one sample, sequenced in a study of T cells in women clearing cervical HPV infection. The assay was immunoSEQ multiplex PCR, and TCRdb's table has in-frame clones only and misses some. The sample holds under 45,000 clones. Input material: blood buffy coat. These receptors all come from a woman aged 18-69 years with a cervical HPV16 infection that either progressed to CIN3+ or cleared (not recorded which).

Details on this clone: The read is 3 residues too short to cover the CDR3 end, so that end is filled in from the germline J gene. This chain joins TRBV4-1 and TRBJ1-6; D may be TRBD1 (6 bases). Germline lookup yields CDR1 MGHRA and CDR2 YSYEKL. The CDR3 consists of 15 residues. The V gene lost 4 bases and the J gene lost 9 bases, with 16 bases spanning the gap. CDR3 loop: CASSLEGGLGSPLHF. CDR3 DNA (partial): TGCGCCAGCAGCCTCGAGGGGGGGCTTGGTTCACCC.

Comment on this clone: The read terminates 3 residues before the CDR3 end, so the remaining end is supplied by the germline J gene. The chain is built from TRBV20-1 and TRBJ2-1, with TRBD1 matching 10 bases. V shed 6 bases, J shed 6 bases, and the junction held 8 bases outside the gene matches. The CDR3 runs to 14 residues. Looked up from germline, CDR1 is DFQATT and CDR2 is SNEGSKA (reference sequence). The CDR3 region is CSARDRGKFNEQFF. The part of the CDR3 DNA that was read is TGCAGTGCCCGGGACAGGGGAAAGTTCAATGAG.

In regard to this clone: The sequenced fragment ends 3 residues before the CDR3 boundary, so the rest is inferred from the germline J gene. The chain links TRBV29-1 to TRBJ2-1; 9 bases fit TRBD2. V lost 7 bases and J lost 4; bases outside the gene matches: 5. CDR1 and CDR2 (germline): SQVTM, ANQGSEA. The CDR3 consists of 13 residues. The CDR3 loop reads CSAVLAGYNEQFF. The CDR3 DNA, read in part, is TGCAGCGCCGTCCTAGCGGGGTACAATGAG.

Note on this clone: The CDR3 is cut off 3 residues early in the read; its end comes from the germline J gene. The chain recombines TRBV2 with TRBJ1-5, with a possible D match to TRBD1 (5 bases). Looked up from germline, CDR1 is SNHLY and CDR2 is FYNNEI. Trimming stripped 3 bases from V and 6 bases from J, with 12 bases between. The CDR3 is 14 amino acids. CDR3 region: CASSDASGSQPQHF. The sequenced part of the CDR3 DNA is TGTGCCAGCAGTGACGCTTCAGGGAGTCAGCCC.

As to this clone: The CDR3 end lies 3 residues beyond the end of the read and is filled in from the germline J gene. The genes are TRBV20-1 and TRBJ2-3, with D possibly being TRBD2 (6 bases). The CDR3 totals 16 residues. Trimming took off 5 bases at V and 5 bases at J, with 23 bases between the two ends. In germline, CDR1 is DFQATT, CDR2 SNEGSKA (reference sequence). The sequenced CDR3 bases are TGCAGTGCTCCTCCCCGGGCGGGGCGGCTAGGAGATACG. This gives the protein CSAPPRAGRLGDT. The whole CDR3 sequence is CSAPPRAGRLGDTQYF.

Comment on this clone: The read halts 3 residues ahead of the CDR3 end, with the missing end drawn from the germline J gene. The chain carries TRBV18 and TRBJ2-1, with 13 bases matching TRBD2. This CDR3 region has 17 residues. CDR1 is KGHSH and CDR2 is LQKENI in the germline V gene. V was pared by 6 bases and J by 8 bases, with 13 bases of the junction left unmatched. CDR3 amino acids: CASSQPTGGTSGDEQFF. Incomplete CDR3 DNA: TGTGCCAGCTCCCAACCGACGGGGGGGACTAGCGGGGATGAG. The whole variable domain, filled in from reference TRBV18 and TRBJ2-1, reads NAGVMQNPRHLVRRRGQEARLRCSPMKGHSHVYWYRQLPEEGLKFMVYLQKENIIDESGMPKERFSAEFPKEGPSILRIQQVVRGDSAAYFCASSQPTGGTSGDEQFFGPGTRLTVL.

Concerning this clone: The sequence runs out 3 residues before the end of the CDR3; the remainder is reconstructed from the germline J gene. The chain is built from TRBV30 and TRBJ1-6, with D possibly being TRBD1 (6 bases). This CDR3 is built from 15 residues. From germline, CDR1 is GTSNPN and CDR2 SVGIG (reference sequence). V lost 0 bases, J lost 7 bases, and 13 bases lay in between. The sequenced CDR3 bases are TGTGCCTGGAGTGTACCGGGACAAGGAAATTCACCC. Amino acid sequence: CAWSVPGQGNSP. The whole CDR3 sequence is CAWSVPGQGNSPLHF.

Regarding this clone: With the read ending 3 residues before the CDR3 end, the germline J gene is used to fill in that end. The chain employs TRBV5-1 and TRBJ2-3, with 10 bases matching TRBD1. The ends lost 1 base at V and 2 bases at J; junction bases unmatched: 4. The CDR3 spans 16 residues. Germline CDR1 and CDR2: SGHRS and YFSETQ. The CDR3 DNA, read in part, is TGCGCCAGCAGCTTGACCGGACAGGGGGTCACAGATACG. It is translated as CASSLTGQGVTDT. The whole CDR3 sequence reads CASSLTGQGVTDTQYF.

Regarding this clone: The CDR3 goes on 3 residues after the read ends, and that part is filled in from the germline J gene. The chain employs TRBV5-8 and TRBJ2-3; 7 bases fit TRBD2. CDR3 size: 15 residues. The germline gives CDR1 SGHTS, CDR2 YDEGEE. Trimming at V came to 2 bases and at J to 4 bases, leaving 7 bases not matched to a gene. The CDR3 loop reads CASSFGGTPADTQYF. CDR3 DNA, as far as it was read: TGTGCCAGCAGCTTCGGGGGGACCCCCGCAGATACG.

Note on this clone: The read falls 3 residues short of the CDR3 end, and the missing part is taken from the germline J gene. This sequence joins TRBV11-2 and TRBJ2-7; weak D call: TRBD1 (6 bases). CDR1 is SGHAT and CDR2 is FQNNGV in the germline V gene. The CDR3 has 14 residues. Between the trimmed V and J ends, which lost 5 bases and 0 bases, there was a span of 11 bases. The CDR3 here is CASSAGQLSYEQYF. The DNA read from the CDR3 is TGTGCCAGCAGCGCAGGACAGCTCTCCTACGAG. The variable domain in full, with the rest retrieved from reference TRBV11-2 and TRBJ2-7, is EAGVAQSPRYKIIEKRQSVAFWCNPISGHATLYWYQQILGQGPKLLIQFQNNGVVDDSQLPKDRFSAERLKGVDSTLKIQPAKLEDSAVYLCASSAGQLSYEQYFGPGTRLTVT.

Note on this clone: The read terminates 3 residues before the CDR3 end, so the remaining end is supplied by the germline J gene. V is TRBV5-1 and J is TRBJ1-6; 7 bases align to TRBD1. This CDR3 region has 14 residues. V lost 0 bases to trimming and J lost 8 bases; unmatched junction nucleotides: 2. Germline CDR1 is SGHRS and CDR2 is YFSETQ. The CDR3 spells CASSLEQGYSPLHF. The sequenced CDR3 bases are TGCGCCAGCAGCTTGGAACAGGGGTATTCACCC.

Of note for this clone: The read terminates 3 residues before the CDR3 end, so the remaining end is supplied by the germline J gene. The chain links TRBV6-1 to TRBJ2-7, with TRBD1 matching over 7 bases. Losses at the gene ends were 1 base for V and 4 bases for J; bases not matched to a gene: 4. The CDR3 is 14 residues long. Germline CDR1 MNHNS, CDR2 SASEGT. The part of the CDR3 DNA that was read is TGTGCCAGCAGTGAAGGGCAGGGGGTGTACGAG. Translated: CASSEGQGVYE. The whole CDR3 protein reads CASSEGQGVYEQYF.

On this clone: The read falls 3 residues short of the CDR3 end, and the missing part is taken from the germline J gene. This chain joins TRBV12-3 or TRBV12-4 and TRBJ1-1, with D unclear. Deletions cut 6 bases from V and 2 bases from J, with 7 bases between. This CDR3 comprises 12 residues. The part of the CDR3 DNA that was read is TGTGCCAGCAGCCTATTTAACACTGAA. Encoded protein: CASSLFNTE. The CDR3 reads in full as CASSLFNTEAFF.

In the case of this clone: The read halts 3 residues ahead of the CDR3 end, with the missing end drawn from the germline J gene. The V gene is TRBV11-2, the J gene TRBJ2-3; tentatively, D is TRBD2 (5 bases). This CDR3 is 14 amino acids long. The germline V gene has CDR1 SGHAT and CDR2 FQNNGV. Trimming stripped 4 bases from V and 2 bases from J, with 10 bases between. CDR3 DNA, as far as it was read: TGTGCCAGCAGCTCCAGGACTTCCACAGATACG. Translation: CASSSRTSTDT. The whole CDR3 sequence reads CASSSRTSTDTQYF.

As regards this clone: The sequence runs out 3 residues before the end of the CDR3; the remainder is reconstructed from the germline J gene. The chain uses TRBV11-2 and TRBJ1-4, with D possibly TRBD1 on 6 matching bases. Germline CDR1 is SGHAT and CDR2 is FQNNGV. Trimming took off 5 bases at V and 6 bases at J, with 16 bases between the two ends. This CDR3 comprises 15 residues. The CDR3 DNA, read in part, is TGTGCCAGCAGCCTCATGGGCAGGGGAGATGAAAAA. It encodes CASSLMGRGDEK. The whole CDR3 is CASSLMGRGDEKLFF. The variable domain in full, completed from reference TRBV11-2 and TRBJ1-4, reads EAGVAQSPRYKIIEKRQSVAFWCNPISGHATLYWYQQILGQGPKLLIQFQNNGVVDDSQLPKDRFSAERLKGVDSTLKIQPAKLEDSAVYLCASSLMGRGDEKLFFGSGTQLSVL.

About this clone: The CDR3 end is not reached by the read, which stops 3 residues before it; the germline J gene fills it in. V usage is TRBV6-1 and J usage is TRBJ1-3; unclear D gene. CDR1 and CDR2 (germline): MNHNS, SASEGT. V dropped 2 bases and J dropped 0 bases, with 11 bases sitting between them. CDR3 length equals 16 residues. The CDR3 reads CASSERRQSSGNTIYF. The part of the CDR3 DNA that was read is TGTGCCAGCAGTGAAAGAAGGCAGTCCTCTGGAAACACC.

As for this clone: The CDR3 extends 3 residues past the end of the read, so its final part is completed from the germline J gene. J is TRBJ2-7 and V is TRBV18; 7 bases line up with TRBD1. The germline V gene encodes CDR1 KGHSH and CDR2 LQKENI. The CDR3 is made up of 14 amino acids. The junction had 0 bases not matched to a gene; V was cut back by 0 bases and J by 1 base. CDR3 amino acids: CASSPPGQSYEQYF. The CDR3 bases that were read are TGTGCCAGCTCACCACCGGGACAGTCCTACGAG.

The DNA read from the CDR3 is TGCAGTGCTGCTAGGACAGATAGCACAGATACG. Translation: CSAARTDSTDT. The entire CDR3 sequence reads CSAARTDSTDTQYF. This sequence joins TRBV20-1 and TRBJ2-3; TRBD1 is a possible D gene (6 bases). Read data end 3 residues before the CDR3 end; the end is taken from the germline J gene. The length of the CDR3 is 14 residues. CDR1 and CDR2 (germline): DFQATT, SNEGSKA (reference sequence). Trimming took 5 bases from V and 0 from J, leaving 12 bases between them.

About this clone: The CDR3 is cut off 3 residues early in the read; its end comes from the germline J gene. V and J are TRBV18 and TRBJ1-1; D is uncertain. Germline V gene sequence: CDR1 KGHSH, CDR2 LQKENI. There are 17 residues in the CDR3. The CDR3 loop is CASSPPSAAGVRETAFF. CDR3 bases read: TGTGCCAGCTCACCTCCAAGTGCGGCGGGAGTCCGAGAGACC. Based on the CDR3 plus reference TRBV18 and TRBJ1-1, the full variable domain is NAGVMQNPRHLVRRRGQEARLRCSPMKGHSHVYWYRQLPEEGLKFMVYLQKENIIDESGMPKERFSAEFPKEGPSILRIQQVVRGDSAAYFCASSPPSAAGVRETAFFGQGTRLTVV.

The CDR3 sequence is CASSIFRGNQPQHF. The CDR3 DNA, read in part, is TGTGCCAGTAGTATATTCCGAGGGAATCAGCCC. This chain joins TRBV19 and TRBJ1-5, with D unclear. The read is 3 residues too short to cover the CDR3 end, so that end is filled in from the germline J gene. With 2 bases removed from V and 4 bases from J, the gap between germline ends came to 9 bases. The germline V gene has CDR1 LNHDA and CDR2 SQIVND (reference sequence). This CDR3 contains 14 residues.

In regard to this clone: The CDR3 goes on 3 residues after the read ends, and that part is filled in from the germline J gene. The chain couples TRBV12-5 to TRBJ1-6; 7 nucleotides agree with TRBD1. Per germline, CDR1 LGHNT and CDR2 FRNRAP. The ends lost 6 bases at V and 0 bases at J; junction bases unmatched: 11. The CDR3 loop spans 18 amino acids. CDR3 DNA, as far as it was read: TGTGCTAGTGGCCTGAGGACAGGCCAGAGCTCCTATAATTCACCC. It is translated as CASGLRTGQSSYNSP. In full, the CDR3 is CASGLRTGQSSYNSPLHF. The full variable domain, completed using reference TRBV12-5 and TRBJ1-6, is DARVTQTPRHKVTEMGQEVTMRCQPILGHNTVFWYRQTMMQGLELLAYFRNRAPLDDSGMPKDRFSAEMPDATLATLKIQPSEPRDSAVYFCASGLRTGQSSYNSPLHFGNGTRLTVT.

As regards this clone: The read falls 3 residues short of the CDR3 end, and the missing part is taken from the germline J gene. The rearrangement links TRBV6-2 or TRBV6-3 to TRBJ1-5; TRBD1 agrees at 9 bases. Germline CDR1 is MNHEY and CDR2 is SVGEGT. V gave up 6 bases and J gave up 0 bases; unmatched junction bases: 9. The CDR3 runs 17 residues. The DNA read from the CDR3 is TGTGCCAGCAGCCCATCGACAGGGGGGTATAGCAATCAGCCC. It encodes CASSPSTGGYSNQP. The full CDR3 is CASSPSTGGYSNQPQHF.

A word on this clone: The CDR3 goes on 3 residues after the read ends, and that part is filled in from the germline J gene. This chain links TRBV7-9 with TRBJ2-7, with D unclear. The CDR3 totals 14 residues. The V end was cut by 1 base, the J end by 1 base, with 8 bases between. CDR1 and CDR2 (germline): SEHNR, FQNEAQ (reference sequence). The CDR3 is CASSLEGRSYEQYF. The CDR3 DNA, read in part, is TGTGCCAGCAGCTTAGAGGGCAGGTCCTACGAG.

In the case of this clone: With the read ending 3 residues before the CDR3 end, the germline J gene is used to fill in that end. The chain uses TRBV20-1 and TRBJ2-2; 9 bases match TRBD1. The CDR3 has 13 amino acids. V shed 5 bases and J 6 bases; nucleotides not matched to a gene: 4. CDR1 and CDR2 from the germline V gene are DFQATT and SNEGSKA (reference sequence). The CDR3 bases that were read are TGCAGTGCTCCGACAGGGGGGTCCGGGGAG. The encoded protein is CSAPTGGSGE. The CDR3 in full is CSAPTGGSGELFF.

Of note for this clone: The CDR3 end is not reached by the read, which stops 3 residues before it; the germline J gene fills it in. The V gene is TRBV5-6, the J gene TRBJ2-2; 9 nucleotides match TRBD1. Unmatched junction bases numbered 4, after V lost 2 bases and J lost 5 bases. CDR1 is SGHDT and CDR2 is YYEEEE in the germline V gene. There are 15 residues in the CDR3. The part of the CDR3 DNA that was read is TGTGCCAGCAGCTTCGGGACAGGGCCGACCGGGGAG. It codes for CASSFGTGPTGE. The whole CDR3 protein reads CASSFGTGPTGELFF.

Concerning this clone: The read is 3 residues too short to cover the CDR3 end, so that end is filled in from the germline J gene. The chain carries TRBV11-2 and TRBJ2-5; 9 bases map to TRBD2. V gave up 5 bases and J gave up 5 bases; unmatched junction bases: 3. Germline V gives CDR1 SGHAT, CDR2 FQNNGV. The CDR3 totals 13 residues. The CDR3 bases that were read are TGTGCCAGCAGCGCGGGACTAGCCGAGACC. Translated, it gives CASSAGLAET. In full, the CDR3 is CASSAGLAETQYF.

On this clone itself: The read ends 3 residues early relative to the CDR3; the germline J gene fills the gap. The chain has TRBV11-2 and TRBJ1-4; no clear D. V shed 1 base and J shed 7 bases, with 10 bases lying between them. Looked up from germline, CDR1 is SGHAT and CDR2 is FQNNGV. The CDR3 runs 14 residues. Incomplete CDR3 DNA: TGTGCCAGCAGCTTAGGAGGGCTCAGTGAAAAA. Protein: CASSLGGLSEK. The entire CDR3 protein is CASSLGGLSEKLFF.

Of note for this clone: The DNA ends 3 residues before the CDR3 does, and the rest of the CDR3 is filled in from the germline J gene. The chain recombines TRBV19 with TRBJ2-3; a possible D gene is TRBD2 (5 bases). The CDR3 loop spans 14 amino acids. Between the trimmed V and J ends, which lost 3 bases and 8 bases, there was a span of 15 bases. Germline values: CDR1 LNHDA, CDR2 SQIVND (reference sequence). The chain's CDR3 is CASSIGPPLATQYF. Partial CDR3 DNA: TGTGCCAGTAGTATTGGCCCTCCCCTAGCTACG. Full variable domain (outside the CDR3, taken from reference TRBV19 and TRBJ2-3): DGGITQSPKYLFRKEGQNVTLSCEQNLNHDAMYWYRQDPGQGLRLIYYSQIVNDFQKGDIAEGYSVSREKKESFPLTVTSAQKNPTAFYLCASSIGPPLATQYFGPGTRLTVL.

As regards this clone: With the read ending 3 residues before the CDR3 end, the germline J gene is used to fill in that end. The chain joins TRBV5-8 to TRBJ1-5; TRBD1 is a possible D gene (6 bases). Germline CDR1 SGHTS, CDR2 YDEGEE. The CDR3 is 15 residues long. V lost 2 bases to trimming and J lost 0 bases, with 9 bases between them. The CDR3 sequence is CASSFVRGSNQPQHF. CDR3 DNA, as far as it was read: TGTGCCAGCAGCTTCGTCAGGGGTAGCAATCAGCCC. Using reference TRBV5-8 and TRBJ1-5 for the parts outside the CDR3, the full variable domain is EAGVTQSPTHLIKTRGQQATLRCSPISGHTSVYWYQQALGLGLQFLLWYDEGEERNRGNFPPRFSGRQFPNYSSELNVNALELEDSALYLCASSFVRGSNQPQHFGDGTRLSIL.

Remarks on this clone: The read stops 3 residues short of the end of the CDR3; the missing end is completed from the germline J gene. The chain couples TRBV29-1 to TRBJ1-2; TRBD1 aligns across 9 bases. CDR3 length: 12 residues. Per germline, CDR1 SQVTM and CDR2 ANQGSEA. The ends lost 4 bases at V and 4 bases at J; junction bases unmatched: 1. The CDR3 here is CSVADRGYGYTF. CDR3 DNA, as far as it was read: TGCAGCGTTGCGGACAGGGGCTATGGC.